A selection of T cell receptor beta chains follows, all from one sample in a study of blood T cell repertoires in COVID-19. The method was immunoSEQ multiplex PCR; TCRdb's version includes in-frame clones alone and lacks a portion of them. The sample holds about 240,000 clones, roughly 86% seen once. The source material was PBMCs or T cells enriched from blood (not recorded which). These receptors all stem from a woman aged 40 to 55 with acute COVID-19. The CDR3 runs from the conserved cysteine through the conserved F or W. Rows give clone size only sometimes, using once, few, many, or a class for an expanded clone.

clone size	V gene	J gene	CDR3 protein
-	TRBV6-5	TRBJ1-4	CASRLDTTNEKLFF
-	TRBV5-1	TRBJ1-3	CASSAQRQSRSGNTIYF
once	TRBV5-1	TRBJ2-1	CASSLQTSEDEQFF
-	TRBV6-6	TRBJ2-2	CASSPITSGSLITGELFF
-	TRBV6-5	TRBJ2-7	CASRKGGSHEQYF
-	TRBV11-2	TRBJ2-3	CASSQNTDTQYF
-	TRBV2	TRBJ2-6	CASRVQEAGANVLTF
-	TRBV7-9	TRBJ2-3	CASSGQTSGSTDTQYF
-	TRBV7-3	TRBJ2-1	CASSLGSSEYNEQFF
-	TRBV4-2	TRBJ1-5	CASSRKPPGTDSNQPQHF
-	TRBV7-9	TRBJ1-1	CASSLRDRGTEAFF
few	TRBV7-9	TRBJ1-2	CASSIGTGVDYTF
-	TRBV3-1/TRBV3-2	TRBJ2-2	CASSQTGGVNTGELFF
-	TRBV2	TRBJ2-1	CASKLVRDNEQFF
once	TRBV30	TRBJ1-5	CAWGPGSSNQPQHF
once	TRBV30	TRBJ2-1	CAWMWGTTNYNEQFF
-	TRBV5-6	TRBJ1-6	CASSHGTGGLNSPLHF
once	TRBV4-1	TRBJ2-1	CASSQTLAGATYNEQFF
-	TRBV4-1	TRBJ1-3	CASSQVPGMAGNTIYF
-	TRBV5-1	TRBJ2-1	CASSLVAGGYNEQFF
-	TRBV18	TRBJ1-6	CASSPSGRGQSPLHF
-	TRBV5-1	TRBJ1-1	CASSFRPTMNTEAFF
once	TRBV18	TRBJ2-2	CASSPTGTSGYSNTGELFF
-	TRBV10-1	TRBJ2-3	CASSAAGGHPDTQYF
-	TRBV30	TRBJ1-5	CAFQTGNQPQHF
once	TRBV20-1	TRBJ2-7	CSASAAGGWNEQYF
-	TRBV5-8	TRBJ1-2	CASSETRVIGYTF
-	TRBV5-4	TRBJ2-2	CASFFYGTGELFF
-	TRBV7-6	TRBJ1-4	CASSLDQGGGEKLFF
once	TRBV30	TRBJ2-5	CAWSVQVQETQYF
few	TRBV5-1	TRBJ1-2	CASSLNVPEGYTF
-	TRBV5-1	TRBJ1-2	CASSRDTRANYGYTF
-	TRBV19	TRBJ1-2	CASSPDLGQGYGYTF
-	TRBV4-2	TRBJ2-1	CASSQDGEPQRWDEQFF
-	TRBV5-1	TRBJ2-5	CASSLEVARETQYF
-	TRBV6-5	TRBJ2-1	CASSYGGEQFF
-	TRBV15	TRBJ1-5	CATSRVAGDGQPQHF
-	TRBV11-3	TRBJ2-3	CASSLGPAGGRTDTQYF
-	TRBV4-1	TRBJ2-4	CASSQPNRDKKNIQYF
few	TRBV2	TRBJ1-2	CASRRDYGYTF
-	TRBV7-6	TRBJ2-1	CASSLVAGGGSYNEQFF
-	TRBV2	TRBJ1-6	CAGQGAGSPLHF
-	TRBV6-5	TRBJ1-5	CASSQTADRGRHF
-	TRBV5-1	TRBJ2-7	CASSRDGQESYEQYF
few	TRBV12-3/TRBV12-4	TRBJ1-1	CASSQYEAFF
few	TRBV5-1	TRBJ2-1	CASSPPGGRAGPEQFF
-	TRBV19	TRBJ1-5	CASSMVSGPQHF
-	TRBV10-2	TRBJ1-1	CASQDTEAFF
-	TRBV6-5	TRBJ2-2	CASSLASNTGELFF
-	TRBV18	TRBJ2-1	CASSPLTSGRADEQFF
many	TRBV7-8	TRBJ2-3	CASSLVTGSPTDTQYF
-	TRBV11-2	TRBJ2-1	CASSLWDTNNNEQFF
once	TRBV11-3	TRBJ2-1	CASSFFGTEGHNEQFF
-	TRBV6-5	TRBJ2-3	CAGRTGTSTDTQYF